These 2 T cell receptor beta chains were all obtained from the same sample, sequenced in a study of cytomegalovirus exposure and HLA in healthy donors. The primer mix had 60 Vbeta and 13 Jbeta primers. Produced via immunoSEQ multiplex PCR; TCRdb's table is partial and in-frame only. Of fewer than 100,000 clones listed, around 80% are singletons. The sequenced material came from PBMCs. These receptors came from a male donor in good health and CMV-seronegative.

The gene calls are TRBV28 and TRBJ2-7, with TRBD2 matching over 8 bases. CDR3 size: 15 residues. Trimming removed 7 bases from V and 2 bases from J; junction bases left unmatched: 10. Germline V gene sequence: CDR1 MDHEN, CDR2 SYDVKM. In DNA form, the CDR3 reads TGTGCCAGCACCCCCGGGGGGGTGGGAACCTACGAGCAGTACTTC. It codes for CASTPGGVGTYEQYF. Drawing the rest from reference TRBV28 and TRBJ2-7, the complete variable domain is DVKVTQSSRYLVKRTGEKVFLECVQDMDHENMFWYRQDPGLGLRLIYFSYDVKMKEKGDIPEGYSVSREKKERFSLILESASTNQTSMYLCASTPGGVGTYEQYFGPGTRLTVT.

This clone was detected only a few times. The chain couples TRBV5-5 to TRBJ1-3, with D uncertain. In germline, CDR1 is SGHKS, CDR2 YYEKEE (reference sequence). The CDR3 loop spans 13 amino acids. V lost 0 bases and J 5 bases, leaving 6 bases between the germline ends. Here the CDR3 reads CASSLDSRNTIYF. The CDR3 DNA is TGTGCCAGCAGCTTGGACAGCCGAAACACCATATATTTT.